Shown below are 31 T cell receptor beta chains from a single sample sequenced in a study of blood T cells in healthy people across ages. A J-beta primer mix and a sample-barcoded 5' primer were used in a second PCR of about 7 to 12 cycles. TCRdb re-analysed the 5' RACE reads in MiXCR, keeping a single row per CDR3 protein. The sample has around 800,000 distinct CDR3 sequences, roughly 26% seen once. These data also featured in a second study, about T cells of mothers and their children.

The source material was blood. Receptor source: a boy aged 5-17 years in good health.

V is TRBV6-5 and J is TRBJ2-4, with D perhaps TRBD1 (6 bases). With 6 bases removed from V and 6 bases from J, the gap between germline ends came to 12 bases. CDR3 size: 13 residues. CDR1 is MNHEY and CDR2 is SVGAGI in the germline V gene. The CDR3 is CASRGAQGNIQYF. The CDR3 nucleotides are TGTGCCAGCAGGGGGGCCCAAGGAAACATTCAGTACTTC.

This clonotype was counted only a few times. This chain connects TRBV11-2 to TRBJ1-2; the D gene is possibly TRBD1 (6 bases). The CDR3 is made up of 14 amino acids. The germline gives CDR1 SGHAT, CDR2 FQNNGV. V lost 5 bases, J lost 4 bases, and 14 bases lay in between. This chain's CDR3 is CASSTQSGVYGYTF. DNA for the CDR3: TGTGCCAGCAGCACGCAGTCAGGGGTCTATGGCTACACCTTC.

The chain uses TRBV11-2 and TRBJ2-1, with TRBD2 matching 11 bases. V lost 5 bases to trimming and J lost 0 bases; unmatched junction nucleotides: 18. Germline V gene lookup returns CDR1 SGHAT and CDR2 FQNNGV. CDR3 size: 21 residues. The CDR3 DNA follows: TGTGCCAGCAGCCCCCTGAGACTAGCGGGGATCTCTCCTAGCTCCTACAATGAGCAGTTCTTC. Translating gives CASSPLRLAGISPSSYNEQFF.

The chain employs TRBV27 and TRBJ2-7; possible D gene TRBD1, 6 bases. The length of the CDR3 is 15 residues. Trimming removed 4 bases from V and 7 bases from J, with 20 bases in between. Germline V gene data show CDR1 as MNHEY and CDR2 as SMNVEV (reference sequence). As DNA, the CDR3 is TGTGCCAGCAGTTCCTACAGGGAAATGTCGGTGGAGCAGTACTTC. Amino acid sequence: CASSSYREMSVEQYF.

The chain employs TRBV25-1 and TRBJ2-7; maybe TRBD2 (6 bases). Trimming stripped 2 bases from V and 4 bases from J, with 15 bases between. The CDR3 is made up of 15 amino acids. Germline CDR1 reads MGHDK; CDR2 reads SYGVNS. The DNA for the CDR3 is TGTGCCAGCAGTGAAACCGGAGGGACCCTGTACGAGCAGTACTTC. Translating it yields CASSETGGTLYEQYF.

This sequence joins TRBV24-1 and TRBJ2-1; 7 nucleotides match TRBD1. Trimming took 7 bases from V and 4 from J; bases not matched to a gene: 3. Germline lookup yields CDR1 KGHDR and CDR2 SFDVKD. This CDR3 has 13 amino acids. The CDR3 region is CATSPGGYNEQFF. The CDR3 DNA reads as TGTGCCACCAGCCCAGGGGGATACAATGAGCAGTTCTTC.

The V and J genes are TRBV7-9 and TRBJ1-2, with a possible D match to TRBD1 (6 bases). The germline V gene encodes CDR1 SEHNR and CDR2 FQNEAQ (reference sequence). CDR3 length equals 14 residues. The V gene lost 5 bases and the J gene lost 7 bases, with 17 bases spanning the gap. The CDR3 sequence is CASSGGRDDAGYTF. In nucleotides, the CDR3 is TGTGCCAGCAGCGGGGGCCGGGACGATGCTGGCTACACCTTC.

This chain joins TRBV7-8 and TRBJ2-2; TRBD1 matches at 9 bases. Germline loops: CDR1 SGHVS, CDR2 FQNEAQ. The junction had 5 bases not matched to a gene; V was cut back by 4 bases and J by 5 bases. There are 15 residues in the CDR3. The CDR3 loop is CASSYADRGTGELFF. The CDR3 DNA reads TGTGCCAGCAGCTACGCGGACAGGGGAACCGGGGAGCTGTTTTTT.

The chain combines TRBV7-2 with TRBJ2-1; TRBD2 aligns across 11 bases. Trimming removed 5 bases from V and 10 bases from J; junction bases left unmatched: 13. Germline V gene data show CDR1 as SGHTA and CDR2 as FQGNSA. This CDR3 has 16 residues. Here the CDR3 reads CASSIKLAGDKREQFF. Here the CDR3 DNA reads TGTGCCAGCAGCATCAAACTAGCGGGAGATAAGCGAGAGCAGTTCTTC.

This clonotype was detected only a few times. The chain links TRBV20-1 to TRBJ2-5; D may be TRBD1 (5 bases). The CDR3 runs 14 residues. Germline V gene data show CDR1 as DFQATT and CDR2 as SNEGSKA (reference sequence). Trimming cost V 3 bases and J 5 bases, with 16 bases left between them. CDR3 region: CSARGSPWGETQYF. DNA for the CDR3: TGCAGTGCTAGGGGTAGTCCATGGGGCGAGACCCAGTACTTC.

This clonotype appeared a few times. The J gene is TRBJ2-7, the V gene TRBV28, with TRBD2 as a possible D gene (6 bases). CDR1 MDHEN and CDR2 SYDVKM come from the germline V gene. The CDR3 is 16 amino acids. V shed 8 bases and J shed 4 bases, with 24 bases lying between them. CDR3 sequence: CASGPRGSVVDYEQYF. CDR3 coding DNA: TGTGCCAGCGGTCCTCGGGGGTCAGTCGTAGATTACGAGCAGTACTTC.

The chain joins TRBV20-1 to TRBJ2-7; 7 positions match TRBD1. V lost 5 bases and J lost 4; bases outside the gene matches: 8. This CDR3 contains 13 residues. Germline V gene sequence: CDR1 DFQATT, CDR2 SNEGSKA (reference sequence). The CDR3 sequence is CSALRTGWYEQYF. In nucleotides, the CDR3 is TGCAGTGCTCTCAGGACAGGTTGGTACGAGCAGTACTTC.

This clonotype was recorded at least ten times. A read error may produce the germline difference seen at one junction end. The V and J genes are TRBV5-1 and TRBJ2-5, with no clear D. The J call may be wrong; the DNA end is better matched by TRBJ2-7. From germline, CDR1 is SGHRS and CDR2 YFSETQ. The CDR3 loop spans 13 amino acids. The CDR3, as DNA: TGTGCCAGCAGCTTAGATGGGCCCTACGAGCAGTACTTC. Encoded protein: CASSLDGPYEQYF.

For this clonotype: The junction differs from germline at one of its ends, possibly a read error. This rearrangement joins TRBV6-7 to TRBJ2-7, with 8 bases lining up with TRBD2. TRBV6-7 is known as an ORF, though its function is uncertain. The CDR3 consists of 11 residues. The CDR3 sequence is CASSGGVSGAF. DNA of the CDR3: TGTGCCAGCAGTGGAGGGGTTAGCGGGGCTTTC.

This clonotype has more than one count but fewer than ten. The chain couples TRBV5-1 to TRBJ2-4; the match to TRBD1 covers 7 bases. This CDR3 spans 15 amino acids. Germline values: CDR1 SGHRS, CDR2 YFSETQ. V gave up 3 bases and J gave up 5 bases; unmatched junction bases: 8. CDR3 sequence reads: CASSSGQPLQNIQYF. CDR3 DNA sequence: TGCGCCAGCAGCTCGGGACAGCCTCTTCAAAACATTCAGTACTTC.

This clonotype was recorded many times. The rearrangement joins TRBV29-1 to TRBJ1-5; unclear D gene. V was pared by 6 bases and J by 7 bases, with 10 bases between. The germline gives CDR1 SQVTM, CDR2 ANQGSEA. This CDR3 has 11 residues. This CDR3 is CSVEKRQPQHF. The CDR3, as DNA: TGCAGCGTCGAAAAGAGGCAGCCCCAGCATTTT.

The genes are TRBV20-1 and TRBJ2-5, with 8 bases fitting TRBD2. Trimming removed 0 bases from V and 11 bases from J; junction bases left unmatched: 17. Per germline, CDR1 DFQATT and CDR2 SNEGSKA (reference sequence). The CDR3 contains 16 residues. CDR3 bases: TGCAGTGCTAGAGATGTCAAGCTAGCGGGCTCCTACGTGCAGTACTTC. Translation: CSARDVKLAGSYVQYF.

This clonotype occurred many times. CDR3 sequence: CSVQRDIQETQYF. Here the CDR3 DNA reads TGCAGCGTCCAACGGGACATTCAAGAGACCCAGTACTTC. The rearrangement uses TRBV29-1 and TRBJ2-5, with D tentatively TRBD1 (6 bases). Trimming took off 6 bases at V and 2 bases at J, with 13 bases between the two ends. Germline V CDR1 and CDR2: SQVTM, ANQGSEA. CDR3 size: 13 residues.

The V gene is TRBV12-3 or TRBV12-4, the J gene TRBJ2-2, with D perhaps matching TRBD1 or TRBD2 (5 bases each). The CDR3 spans 15 residues. Deletions cut 3 bases from V and 1 base from J, with 9 bases between. The DNA for the CDR3 is TGTGCCAGCAGTTTTGGGGGAGTGAACACCGGGGAGCTGTTTTTT. It is translated as CASSFGGVNTGELFF.

This chain connects TRBV12-3 or TRBV12-4 to TRBJ2-7; D perhaps matches TRBD1 (6 bases). This CDR3 region has 13 residues. V was shortened by 6 bases and J by 3 bases, with 12 bases between the two germline ends. The CDR3 DNA reads as TGTGCCAGCAGCACGGGACACGTCTACGAGCAGTACTTC. This translates into CASSTGHVYEQYF.

This clonotype has a handful of counts. The chain joins TRBV7-9 to TRBJ2-2; unclear D gene. Germline V gives CDR1 SEHNR, CDR2 FQNEAQ (reference sequence). There are 13 residues in the CDR3. The V gene lost 6 bases and the J gene lost 5 bases, with 10 bases spanning the gap. This CDR3 reads CASRFRVTGELFF. The CDR3 DNA sequence: TGTGCCAGCAGGTTTCGGGTGACCGGGGAGCTGTTTTTT.

This clonotype has only a few counts. The V and J genes are TRBV9 and TRBJ1-5; 8 bases match TRBD1. Germline assignment: CDR1 SGDLS and CDR2 YYNGEE. The length of the CDR3 is 15 residues. Trimming removed 0 bases from V and 5 bases from J; junction bases left unmatched: 4. Here the CDR3 reads CASSVGQGADQPQHF. CDR3 in DNA: TGTGCCAGCAGCGTAGGGCAGGGGGCCGATCAGCCCCAGCATTTT.

The gene calls are TRBV7-3 and TRBJ2-6; D ambiguous. V lost 5 bases and J lost 0, with 11 bases in between. This CDR3 region has 16 residues. Germline CDR1 SGHTA, CDR2 FQGTGA. The chain's CDR3 is CASSPTSISGANVLTF. As DNA, the CDR3 is TGTGCCAGCAGCCCGACGTCTATCTCTGGGGCCAACGTCCTGACTTTC. The full variable domain, in which reference TRBV7-3 and TRBJ2-6 provide the parts outside the CDR3, is GAGVSQTPSNKVTEKGKYVELRCDPISGHTALYWYRQSLGQGPEFLIYFQGTGAADDSGLPNDRFFAVRPEGSVSTLKIQRTERGDSAVYLCASSPTSISGANVLTFGAGSRLTVL.

About this clonotype: The junction and the germline gene differ at one end; a read error may be behind it. This chain uses TRBV20-1 with TRBJ2-7; possible D gene TRBD1, 7 bases. The CDR3 length is 15 residues. CDR1 and CDR2 from the germline V gene are DFQATT and SNEGSKA (reference sequence). CDR3 in DNA: TGCAGCGCTAGTGCTACCACAGGGGAGGACTACGAGCAGTACTTC. Translated: CSASATTGEDYEQYF.

The rearrangement links TRBV6-6 to TRBJ1-4, with TRBD1 matching over 11 bases. V lost 2 bases to trimming and J lost 8 bases; unmatched junction nucleotides: 4. CDR3 size: 15 residues. Per germline, CDR1 MNHNY and CDR2 SVGAGI (reference sequence). The CDR3: CASSYGTGGNEKLFF. The CDR3 DNA is TGTGCCAGCAGTTACGGGACAGGGGGTAACGAAAAACTGTTTTTT.

The chain uses TRBV20-1 and TRBJ1-5; 11 bases agree with TRBD1. Germline-derived CDR1 and CDR2 are DFQATT and SNEGSKA (reference sequence). J lost 5 bases, V lost 6 bases, and 6 bases had no gene match. The CDR3 is 14 amino acids. The DNA for the CDR3 is TGCAGTGCAAGGACAGGGGGCTTCGATCAGCCCCAGCATTTT. Translated, it gives CSARTGGFDQPQHF.

The V and J genes are TRBV28 and TRBJ1-1; D gene ambiguous. Trimming stripped 7 bases from V and 2 bases from J, with 14 bases between. Germline CDR1 and CDR2: MDHEN and SYDVKM. CDR3 length: 14 amino acids. The CDR3 DNA sequence: TGTGCCAGCACCTCGGCGGGGTACAACACTGAAGCTTTCTTT. Amino acids: CASTSAGYNTEAFF. The variable domain in full, with the rest retrieved from reference TRBV28 and TRBJ1-1, is DVKVTQSSRYLVKRTGEKVFLECVQDMDHENMFWYRQDPGLGLRLIYFSYDVKMKEKGDIPEGYSVSREKKERFSLILESASTNQTSMYLCASTSAGYNTEAFFGQGTRLTVV.

This clonotype was counted a few times. This chain links TRBV20-1 with TRBJ1-5; no definite D call. The CDR3 has 15 residues. The germline V and J ends were trimmed by 6 bases and 5 bases, with 20 bases remaining between them. CDR1 DFQATT and CDR2 SNEGSKA come from the germline V gene (reference sequence). The CDR3 is CSAVPTEDVDQPQHF. CDR3 coding DNA: TGCAGTGCCGTTCCGACGGAGGACGTGGATCAGCCCCAGCATTTT.

This rearrangement joins TRBV10-2 to TRBJ2-1; tentative D call: TRBD2 (7 bases). V was pared by 8 bases and J by 8 bases, with 16 bases between. CDR1 WSHSY and CDR2 SAAADI come from the germline V gene. This CDR3 contains 13 residues. CDR3 DNA sequence: TGCGCCAGCCGGAGGGGGGGCCAAGATGAGCAGTTCTTC. As protein: CASRRGGQDEQFF.

This chain uses TRBV7-6 with TRBJ2-7; 7 bases map to TRBD1. This CDR3 is 14 amino acids long. Germline lookup yields CDR1 SGHVS and CDR2 FNYEAQ. The junction had 5 bases not matched to a gene; V was cut back by 1 base and J by 5 bases. For the CDR3, the DNA is TGTGCCAGCAGCTTAGGGGACAGTTGGGACGAGCAGTACTTC. Protein sequence: CASSLGDSWDEQYF.

The V gene is TRBV6-6, the J gene TRBJ2-7, with 7 bases aligning to TRBD2. V trimming: 4 bases; J trimming: 7 bases; junction bases outside the gene matches: 7. CDR3 length: 13 amino acids. Germline values: CDR1 MNHNY, CDR2 SVGAGI (reference sequence). CDR3 DNA: TGTGCCAGCAGTTGGGGGGAGGGGCGAGAGCAGTACTTC. Amino acid sequence: CASSWGEGREQYF.